This T cell receptor (beta chain) was documented in a study of cytomegalovirus exposure and HLA in healthy donors. V was shortened by 7 bases and J by 5 bases, with 13 bases between the two germline ends. The CDR3 extends over 13 amino acids. Per the germline V gene, CDR1 is SGHAT and CDR2 is FQNNGV. Primers included in the PCR were 60 Vbeta and 13 Jbeta primers. Produced via immunoSEQ multiplex PCR; TCRdb's table is partial and in-frame only. The sample records 120,000 to 150,000 clones, 80% being singletons. The chain carries TRBV11-2 and TRBJ2-3, with TRBD2 as a possible D gene (7 bases). The sequence was collected from a male donor in good health and CMV-seropositive. The sequenced sample was PBMCs. The CDR3 nucleotides are TGTGCCAGCACCCTGGGAGGGGGAGATACGCAGTATTTT. This encodes CASTLGGGDTQYF.